Listed below are T cell receptor beta chains from one sample, sequenced in a study of metastatic and nonmetastatic thyroid tumors. TCRdb re-called clones from the PCR reads using MiXCR. The sample includes over 10,000 clones, roughly 31% of them seen just once. Specimen: tumor tissue. Source of these receptors: a male donor with papillary thyroid cancer or a benign thyroid nodule (not recorded which). Some clones in this sample may be carry-over from other donors' samples. The CDR3 runs from the conserved cysteine through the conserved F or W. D genes are given only for firm matches. Expanded clones get a size class; other rows say once, few or many, or leave the size out.

J | D | size | V | CDR3 | DNA
TRBJ1-2 | TRBD1 | few | TRBV28 | CASSPTGLALEGYTF | TGTGCCAGCAGCCCGACAGGGTTGGCATTGGAAGGCTACACCTTC
TRBJ2-6 | TRBD2 | NA | TRBV5-6 | CASSQPWSGLGGWANVLTF | TGTGCCAGCAGCCAGCCGTGGAGCGGGCTCGGGGGGTGGGCCAACGTCCTGACTTTC
TRBJ2-7 | TRBD2 | NA | TRBV18 | CASSKNSGGAYEQYF | TGTGCCAGCTCAAAAAATAGCGGGGGGGCCTACGAGCAGTACTTC
TRBJ2-3 | NA | few | TRBV6-2/TRBV6-3 | CASSPAVGGPSTDTQYF | TGTGCCAGCAGCCCCGCAGTAGGGGGGCCTAGCACAGATACGCAGTATTTT
TRBJ1-2 | NA | NA | TRBV5-1 | CASSRGVSRMDGYTF | TGCGCCAGCAGTCGGGGGGTCTCGAGGATGGATGGCTACACCTTC
TRBJ2-1 | TRBD2 | NA | TRBV6-1 | CASSGALAGVYNEQFF | TGTGCCAGCAGTGGCGCTCTAGCGGGAGTATACAATGAGCAGTTCTTC
TRBJ2-5 | NA | few | TRBV12-3/TRBV12-4 | CASSLSREETQYF | TGTGCCAGCAGTTTGTCCAGGGAAGAGACCCAGTACTTC
TRBJ2-1 | TRBD2 | NA | TRBV19 | CASMGGRWDEQFF | TGTGCCAGTATGGGCGGGAGGTGGGATGAGCAGTTCTTC
TRBJ1-6 | NA | many | TRBV4-1 | CASSQGNSPLHF | TGCGCCAGCAGCCAGGGTAATTCACCCCTCCACTTT
TRBJ1-1 | NA | medium-sized | TRBV6-1 | CASSLEKSGTEAFF | TGTGCCAGCAGTCTGGAAAAAAGTGGCACTGAAGCTTTCTTT
TRBJ2-5 | NA | many | TRBV20-1 | CSVRDPGRETQYF | TGCAGTGTTCGAGACCCGGGCCGGGAGACCCAGTACTTC
TRBJ1-4 | TRBD1 | NA | TRBV10-3 | CAIKKGQGTNEKLFF | TGTGCCATCAAGAAAGGACAGGGGACTAATGAAAAACTGTTTTTT
TRBJ2-1 | NA | medium-sized | TRBV6-5 | CASSYRGFGNEQFF | TGTGCCAGCAGTTACAGGGGCTTTGGGAATGAGCAGTTCTTC
TRBJ2-5 | TRBD2 | many | TRBV3-1 | CASSQDELAGETQYF | TGTGCCAGCAGCCAAGATGAACTAGCGGGGGAGACCCAGTACTTC
TRBJ2-7 | NA | NA | TRBV28 | CASSQVDDEQYF | TGTGCCAGCAGTCAGGTAGATGACGAGCAGTACTTC
TRBJ2-3 | NA | NA | TRBV5-1 | CASSLDEEDSQYF | TGCGCCAGCAGCTTGGACGAGGAAGATTCGCAGTATTTT
TRBJ1-1 | NA | many | TRBV10-3 | CAISAVNTEAFF | TGTGCCATCAGTGCTGTGAACACTGAAGCTTTCTTT
TRBJ2-7 | NA | medium-sized | TRBV3-1 | CASSQARKEQYF | TGTGCCAGCAGCCAAGCCCGGAAGGAGCAGTACTTC
TRBJ2-5 | NA | medium-sized | TRBV20-1 | CSARGGWLETQYF | TGCAGTGCTAGAGGTGGATGGCTGGAGACCCAGTACTTC
TRBJ2-7 | TRBD2 | NA | TRBV20-1 | CSARDGGAGRYEQYF | TGCAGTGCTAGAGATGGCGGAGCGGGGCGATACGAGCAGTACTTC
TRBJ2-7 | NA | few | TRBV3-1 | CASSRGRGYEQYF | TGTGCCAGCAGCCGGGGTCGGGGATACGAGCAGTACTTC
TRBJ2-7 | TRBD1 | medium-sized | TRBV28 | CASSPTGVVYEQYF | TGTGCCAGCAGTCCGACAGGGGTGGTCTACGAGCAGTACTTC
TRBJ2-3 | NA | NA | TRBV20-1 | CSARDVGPRGTDTQYF | TGCAGTGCTAGAGATGTAGGGCCGAGAGGCACAGATACGCAGTATTTT
TRBJ2-3 | TRBD2 | many | TRBV20-1 | CSARAPGGTSGTDTQYF | TGCAGTGCTAGAGCCCCAGGGGGGACTAGCGGCACAGATACGCAGTATTTT
TRBJ2-4 | NA | NA | TRBV3-1 | CASSQEGLRGRGAKNIQYF | TGTGCCAGCAGCCAAGAGGGACTCAGGGGGAGGGGAGCCAAAAACATTCAGTACTTC
TRBJ2-1 | TRBD2 | few | TRBV4-1 | CASSQEALAGVKSPEQFF | TGCGCCAGCAGCCAAGAGGCGTTAGCGGGAGTTAAGTCTCCTGAGCAGTTCTTC
TRBJ1-6 | TRBD1 | few | TRBV5-1 | CASSTAGTGGSPLHF | TGCGCCAGCAGCACAGCCGGGACAGGGGGTTCACCCCTCCACTTT
TRBJ2-7 | NA | few | TRBV12-3/TRBV12-4 | CASSYIPGNEQYF | TGTGCCAGCAGTTACATCCCTGGCAACGAGCAGTACTTC
TRBJ2-3 | NA | NA | TRBV10-3 | CAISESNIFFADTQYF | TGTGCCATCAGTGAGTCGAACATCTTCTTTGCAGATACGCAGTATTTT
TRBJ1-4 | TRBD1 | few | TRBV28 | CASRPTGAGSEKLFF | TGTGCCAGCAGACCTACAGGGGCGGGAAGTGAAAAACTGTTTTTT
TRBJ1-2 | NA | NA | TRBV11-1 | CASSLSWSIGSVSCYAF | TGTGCCAGCAGCTTGTCTTGGTCGATAGGGAGTGTCTCTTGCTACGCCTTC
TRBJ2-7 | TRBD1 | NA | TRBV3-1 | CASSPTTGSYEQYF | TGTGCCAGCAGCCCCACGACAGGGTCCTACGAGCAGTACTTC
TRBJ2-5 | NA | NA | TRBV7-9 | CASSLIGLLQETQYF | TGTGCCAGCAGCTTAATTGGACTACTCCAAGAGACCCAGTACTTC
TRBJ1-1 | TRBD1 | once | TRBV30 | CAWARTGNTEAFF | TGTGCCTGGGCTCGGACAGGAAACACTGAAGCTTTCTTT
TRBJ2-7 | NA | NA | TRBV20-1 | CSARDPRTGVYYEHDF | TGCAGTGCTAGAGACCCACGTACAGGTGTTTACTACGAGCACGACTTC
TRBJ2-7 | NA | NA | TRBV10-3 | CAIRGAILGEQYF | TGTGCCATCAGGGGGGCTATTCTGGGAGAGCAGTACTTC
TRBJ2-7 | NA | NA | TRBV5-1 | CASRVVAYLSYEQYF | TGCGCCAGCAGGGTGGTGGCCTACCTATCCTACGAGCAGTACTTC
TRBJ2-7 | NA | NA | TRBV20-1 | CSAWAADTAEQYF | TGCAGTGCTTGGGCCGCGGACACCGCCGAGCAGTACTTC
TRBJ2-7 | TRBD2 | NA | TRBV20-1 | CSASVRVAGDDEQYF | TGCAGTGCTAGCGTTAGGGTAGCGGGTGATGACGAGCAGTACTTC
TRBJ2-1 | NA | few | TRBV2 | CASPRQSGNEQFF | TGTGCCAGCCCCCGACAGTCCGGGAATGAGCAGTTCTTC
TRBJ2-1 | NA | NA | TRBV15 | CSTSRAGRSPFF | TGTTCCACCAGCAGAGCCGGGCGGTCGCCGTTCTTC
TRBJ2-7 | NA | medium-sized | TRBV5-5 | CASSLVAGPAYEQYF | TGTGCCAGCAGCTTGGTCGCGGGGCCCGCCTACGAGCAGTACTTC
TRBJ2-7 | TRBD2 | medium-sized | TRBV7-8 | CASSLVPSGGYEQYF | TGTGCCAGCAGCTTAGTTCCTAGCGGGGGGTACGAGCAGTACTTC
TRBJ2-2 | NA | once | TRBV7-9 | CASSLQALGTWELFF | TGTGCCAGCAGCCTCCAGGCCCTGGGCACCTGGGAGCTGTTTTTT
TRBJ1-2 | NA | hyperexpanded | TRBV12-3/TRBV12-4 | CASSRPQTGGYTF | TGTGCCAGCAGCCGCCCACAGACCGGGGGCTACACCTTC
TRBJ2-2 | TRBD1 | medium-sized | TRBV6-1 | CASSPAGTGSNTGELFF | TGTGCCAGCAGCCCGGCCGGGACAGGGTCCAACACCGGGGAGCTGTTTTTT
TRBJ2-7 | NA | NA | TRBV30 | CAWSVEQLYEQYF | TGTGCCTGGAGTGTAGAACAGCTCTACGAGCAGTACTTC
TRBJ1-2 | NA | NA | TRBV20-1 | CSASTVYGYTF | TGCAGTGCTAGTACGGTCTATGGCTACACCTTC
TRBJ2-1 | TRBD2 | many | TRBV7-9 | CASSLTSGGHYNEQFF | TGTGCCAGCAGCCTCACTAGCGGGGGGCACTACAATGAGCAGTTCTTC
TRBJ2-7 | NA | NA | TRBV30 | CAWSPGTGKYEQYF | TGTGCCTGGAGTCCCGGGACGGGCAAGTACGAGCAGTACTTC
TRBJ1-2 | TRBD1 | many | TRBV20-1 | CSATGGANYGYTF | TGCAGTGCAACAGGGGGGGCTAACTATGGCTACACCTTC
TRBJ1-3 | TRBD1 | few | TRBV7-2 | CASSFGTGAGNTIYF | TGTGCCAGCAGCTTTGGGACAGGGGCTGGAAACACCATATATTTT
TRBJ1-5 | TRBD1 | NA | TRBV9 | CASSVGAGGQPQHF | TGTGCCAGCAGCGTAGGCGCAGGGGGTCAGCCCCAGCATTTT
TRBJ1-6 | TRBD1 | NA | TRBV6-1 | CASSDGTGNNSPLHF | TGTGCCAGCAGTGACGGGACAGGGAACAATTCACCCCTCCACTTT
TRBJ2-7 | NA | few | TRBV12-3/TRBV12-4 | CASSLKGYNAGSYEQYF | TGTGCCAGCAGTTTAAAAGGGTATAACGCGGGGTCCTACGAGCAGTACTTC
TRBJ2-3 | NA | medium-sized | TRBV11-3 | CASSLEGRGDTQYF | TGTGCCAGCAGCTTAGAAGGAAGGGGCGATACGCAGTATTTT